This paragraph covers one T cell receptor (beta chain) sequence. The length of the CDR3 is 13 residues. Germline CDR1 is SQVTM and CDR2 is ANQGSEA. With 3 bases clipped from V and 3 bases from J, the junction kept 3 bases outside the gene matches. These data belong to a study of blood T cell repertoires in COVID-19. Across the study: Some COVID-19 samples were acute and others convalescent; all came from the United States, Italy and Spain. The cDNA or gDNA used as material had been derived from T cells, B-cell-depleted T cells, or PBMCs.

Authors' analysis steps: Amplification of reference gene primers provided the estimated nucleated cell counts. Some clones are missing from TCRdb's copy, which holds only in-frame ones; the method was immunoSEQ multiplex PCR. V and J calls and clone size are as listed in that table; D and trimming were resolved from the DNA. This sample has 200,000 to 300,000 clones; approximately 80% occur once, and the top ten carry around 2%. Sample: peripheral blood. This receptor was obtained from a young man who had recovered from COVID-19. The rearrangement uses TRBV29-1 and TRBJ2-5, with 8 bases fitting TRBD2. The CDR3 loop reads CSVDQGLEETQYF. CDR3 DNA sequence: TGCAGCGTTGACCAGGGACTAGAAGAGACCCAGTACTTC.